The present T cell receptor beta chain was sequenced within a study of radiotherapy plus CTLA-4 blockade in lung cancer. As to this clone: Additional DNA sequences in this sample encode the identical CDR3.

The length of the CDR3 is 12 residues. J lost 5 bases, V lost 6 bases, and 5 bases had no gene match. The V gene's germline CDR1 is SQVTM and CDR2 ANQGSEA. The data were produced by immunoSEQ multiplex PCR, yet TCRdb's version contains in-frame clones alone and is incomplete. The table records some 60,000 clones, about three quarters of them present only once. This sequence joins TRBV29-1 and TRBJ1-1; 8 positions match TRBD1. This specimen was peripheral blood, taken from a patient treated with radiotherapy plus ipilimumab. The receptor was derived from a human donor with non-small cell lung cancer who had a partial response to radiotherapy plus ipilimumab. The DNA of the CDR3 is TGCAGCGTAAGTCAGGGGGCGACTGAAGCTTTCTTT. Its translation is CSVSQGATEAFF.